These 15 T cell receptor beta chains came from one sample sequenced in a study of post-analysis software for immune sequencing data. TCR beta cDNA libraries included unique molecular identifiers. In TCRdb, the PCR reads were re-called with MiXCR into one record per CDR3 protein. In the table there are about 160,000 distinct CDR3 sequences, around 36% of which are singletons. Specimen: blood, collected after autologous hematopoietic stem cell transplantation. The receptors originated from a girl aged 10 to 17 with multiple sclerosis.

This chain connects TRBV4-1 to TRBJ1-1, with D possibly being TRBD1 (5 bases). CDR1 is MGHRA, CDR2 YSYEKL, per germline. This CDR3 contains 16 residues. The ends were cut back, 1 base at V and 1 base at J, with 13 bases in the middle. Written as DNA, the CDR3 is TGCGCCAGCAGCCAAGGGTCGACAGATACGAACACTGAAGCTTTCTTT. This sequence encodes CASSQGSTDTNTEAFF.

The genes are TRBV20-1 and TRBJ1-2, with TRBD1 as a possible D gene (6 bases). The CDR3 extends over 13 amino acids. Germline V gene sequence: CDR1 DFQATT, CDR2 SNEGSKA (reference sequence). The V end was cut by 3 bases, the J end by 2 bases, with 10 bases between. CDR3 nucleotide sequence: TGCAGTGCTAGCGCAACAGGGAACTATGGCTACACCTTC. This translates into CSASATGNYGYTF.

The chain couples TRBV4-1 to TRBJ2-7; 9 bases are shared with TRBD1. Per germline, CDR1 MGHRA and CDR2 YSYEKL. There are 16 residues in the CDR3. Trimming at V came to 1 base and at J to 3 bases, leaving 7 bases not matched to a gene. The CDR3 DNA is TGCGCCAGCAGCCAAGGAGGGGACAGGGTATTCTACGAGCAGTACTTC. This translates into CASSQGGDRVFYEQYF.

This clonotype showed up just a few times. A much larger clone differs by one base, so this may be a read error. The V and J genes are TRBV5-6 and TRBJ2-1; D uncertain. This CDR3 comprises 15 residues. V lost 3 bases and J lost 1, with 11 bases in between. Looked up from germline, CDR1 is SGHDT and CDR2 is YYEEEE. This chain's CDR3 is CASSWIGRSYNEQFF. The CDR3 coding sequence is TGTGCCAGCAGCTGGATTGGGCGTTCCTACAATGAGCAGTTCTTC.

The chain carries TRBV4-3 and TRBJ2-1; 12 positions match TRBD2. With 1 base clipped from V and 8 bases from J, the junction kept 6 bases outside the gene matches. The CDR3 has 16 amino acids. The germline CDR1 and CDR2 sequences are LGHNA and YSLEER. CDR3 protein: CASSQGGLAGGDEQFF. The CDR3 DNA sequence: TGCGCCAGCAGCCAAGGGGGGCTAGCGGGAGGGGATGAGCAGTTCTTC.

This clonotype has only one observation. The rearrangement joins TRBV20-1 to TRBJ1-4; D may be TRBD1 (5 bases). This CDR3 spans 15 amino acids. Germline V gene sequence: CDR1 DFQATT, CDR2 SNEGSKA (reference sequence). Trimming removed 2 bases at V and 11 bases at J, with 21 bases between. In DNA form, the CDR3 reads TGCAGTGCTAGATATCCGGACCGGCCGGGGGGTAAACTGTTTTTT. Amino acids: CSARYPDRPGGKLFF.

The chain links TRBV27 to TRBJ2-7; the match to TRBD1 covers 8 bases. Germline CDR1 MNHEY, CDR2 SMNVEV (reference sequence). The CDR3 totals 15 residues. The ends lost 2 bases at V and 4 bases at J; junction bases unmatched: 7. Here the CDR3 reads CASSLEAGGAYEQYF. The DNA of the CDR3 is TGTGCCAGCAGTTTAGAGGCAGGGGGCGCTTACGAGCAGTACTTC.

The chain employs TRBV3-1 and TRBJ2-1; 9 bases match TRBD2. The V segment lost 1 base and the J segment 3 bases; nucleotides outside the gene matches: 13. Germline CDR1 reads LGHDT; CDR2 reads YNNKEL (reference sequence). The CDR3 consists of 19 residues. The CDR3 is CASSQVWASGETDYNEQFF. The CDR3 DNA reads TGTGCCAGCAGCCAAGTCTGGGCTAGCGGGGAAACTGACTACAATGAGCAGTTCTTC.

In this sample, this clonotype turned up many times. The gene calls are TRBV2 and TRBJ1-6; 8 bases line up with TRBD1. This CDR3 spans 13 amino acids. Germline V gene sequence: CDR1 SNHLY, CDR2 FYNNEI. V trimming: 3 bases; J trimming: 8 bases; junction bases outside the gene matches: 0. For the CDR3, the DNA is TGTGCCAGCAGTGAGGACAGGGATTCACCCCTCCACTTT. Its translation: CASSEDRDSPLHF.

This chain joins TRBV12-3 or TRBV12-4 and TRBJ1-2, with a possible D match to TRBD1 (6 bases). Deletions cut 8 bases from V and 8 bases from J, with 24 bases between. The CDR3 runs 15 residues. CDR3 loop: CASALLDSPLGGYTF. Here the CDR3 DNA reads TGTGCCAGCGCCCTCCTGGACAGTCCTTTAGGGGGCTACACCTTC.

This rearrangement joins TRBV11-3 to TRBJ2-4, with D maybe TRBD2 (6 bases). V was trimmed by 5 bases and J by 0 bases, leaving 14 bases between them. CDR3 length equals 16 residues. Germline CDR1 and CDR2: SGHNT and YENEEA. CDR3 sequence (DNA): TGTGCCAGCAGCCGCCGACTAGGTGTAGCCAAAAACATTCAGTACTTC. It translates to CASSRRLGVAKNIQYF.

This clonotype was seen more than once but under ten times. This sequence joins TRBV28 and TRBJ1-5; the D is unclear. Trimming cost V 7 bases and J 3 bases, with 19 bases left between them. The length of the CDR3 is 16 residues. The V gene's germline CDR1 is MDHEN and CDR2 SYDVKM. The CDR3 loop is CASKLTLNRFNQPQHF. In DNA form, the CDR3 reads TGTGCCAGCAAGCTTACTTTGAACAGATTCAATCAGCCCCAGCATTTT.

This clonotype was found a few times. The CDR3 is CASSAWDLLGGETQYF. The DNA of the CDR3 is TGTGCCAGCAGTGCCTGGGACCTTCTAGGAGGGGAGACCCAGTACTTC. The rearrangement uses TRBV25-1 and TRBJ2-5; a weak D match, TRBD2 (6 bases). This CDR3 has 16 residues. Germline CDR1 MGHDK, CDR2 SYGVNS. With 4 bases removed from V and 5 bases from J, the gap between germline ends came to 20 bases.

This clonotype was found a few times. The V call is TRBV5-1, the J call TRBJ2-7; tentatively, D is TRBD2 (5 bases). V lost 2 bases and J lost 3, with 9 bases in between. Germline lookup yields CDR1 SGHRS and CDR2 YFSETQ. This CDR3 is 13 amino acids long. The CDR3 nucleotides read TGCGCCAGCAGCTTAGTTGAGGGCTACGAGCAGTACTTC. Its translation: CASSLVEGYEQYF.

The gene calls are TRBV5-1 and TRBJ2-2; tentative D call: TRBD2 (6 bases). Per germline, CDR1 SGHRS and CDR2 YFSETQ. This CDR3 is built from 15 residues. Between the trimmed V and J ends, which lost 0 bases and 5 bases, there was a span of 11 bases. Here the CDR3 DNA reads TGCGCCAGCAGCTTGGAGGGAGGTCGGACCGGGGAGCTGTTTTTT. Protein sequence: CASSLEGGRTGELFF.